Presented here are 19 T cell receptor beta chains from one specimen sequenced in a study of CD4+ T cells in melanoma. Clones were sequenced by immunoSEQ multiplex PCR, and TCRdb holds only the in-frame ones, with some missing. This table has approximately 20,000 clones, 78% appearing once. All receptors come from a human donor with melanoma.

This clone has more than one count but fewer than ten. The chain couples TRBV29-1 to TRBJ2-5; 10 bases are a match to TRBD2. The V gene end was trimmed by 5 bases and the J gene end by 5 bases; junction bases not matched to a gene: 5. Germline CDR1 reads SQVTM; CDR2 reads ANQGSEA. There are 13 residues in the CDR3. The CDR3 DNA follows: TGCAGCGTTCTACGAGCGGGGGGGGAGACCCAGTACTTC. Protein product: CSVLRAGGETQYF. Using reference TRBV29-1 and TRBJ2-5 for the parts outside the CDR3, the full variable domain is SAVISQKPSRDICQRGTSLTIQCQVDSQVTMMFWYRQQPGQSLTLIATANQGSEATYESGFVIDKFPISRPNLTFSTLTVSNMSPEDSSIYLCSVLRAGGETQYFGPGTRLLVL.

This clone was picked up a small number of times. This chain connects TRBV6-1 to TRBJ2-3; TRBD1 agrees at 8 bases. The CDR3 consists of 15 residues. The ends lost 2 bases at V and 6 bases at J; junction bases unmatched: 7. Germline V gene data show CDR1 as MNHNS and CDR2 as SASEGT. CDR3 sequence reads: CASSEQGANGDTQYF. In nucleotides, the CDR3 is TGTGCCAGCAGTGAACAGGGGGCAAACGGGGATACGCAGTATTTT.

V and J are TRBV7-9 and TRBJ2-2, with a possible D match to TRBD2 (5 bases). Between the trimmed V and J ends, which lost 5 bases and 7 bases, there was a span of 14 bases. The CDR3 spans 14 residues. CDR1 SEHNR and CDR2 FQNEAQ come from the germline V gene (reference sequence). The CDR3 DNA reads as TGTGCCAGCAGCCCTCCATTCGGGGTCGGGGAGCTGTTTTTT. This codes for CASSPPFGVGELFF.

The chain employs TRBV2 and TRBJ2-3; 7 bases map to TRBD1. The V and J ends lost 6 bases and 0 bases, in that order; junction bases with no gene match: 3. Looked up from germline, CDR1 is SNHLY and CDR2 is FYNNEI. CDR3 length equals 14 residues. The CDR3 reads CASRQGWSTDTQYF. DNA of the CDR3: TGTGCCAGCAGACAGGGGTGGAGCACAGATACGCAGTATTTT.

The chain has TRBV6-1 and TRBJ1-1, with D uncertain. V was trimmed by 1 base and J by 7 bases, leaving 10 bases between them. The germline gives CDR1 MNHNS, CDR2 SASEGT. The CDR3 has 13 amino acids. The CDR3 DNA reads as TGTGCCAGCAGTGAAGTTTTTGGAGATGAAGCTTTCTTT. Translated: CASSEVFGDEAFF.

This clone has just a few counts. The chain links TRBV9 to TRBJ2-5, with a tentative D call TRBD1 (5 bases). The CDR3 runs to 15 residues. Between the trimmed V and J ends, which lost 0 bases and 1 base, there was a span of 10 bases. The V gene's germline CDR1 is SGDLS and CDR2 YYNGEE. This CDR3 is CASSVARASQETQYF. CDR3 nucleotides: TGTGCCAGCAGCGTAGCCAGGGCGTCCCAAGAGACCCAGTACTTC.

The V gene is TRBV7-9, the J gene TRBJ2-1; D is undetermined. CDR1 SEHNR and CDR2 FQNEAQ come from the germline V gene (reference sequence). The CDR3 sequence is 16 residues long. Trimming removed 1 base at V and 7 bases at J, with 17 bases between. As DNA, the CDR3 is TGTGCCAGCAGCTTAGGACTCCTCGTCTGGAATAATGAGCAGTTCTTC. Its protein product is CASSLGLLVWNNEQFF.

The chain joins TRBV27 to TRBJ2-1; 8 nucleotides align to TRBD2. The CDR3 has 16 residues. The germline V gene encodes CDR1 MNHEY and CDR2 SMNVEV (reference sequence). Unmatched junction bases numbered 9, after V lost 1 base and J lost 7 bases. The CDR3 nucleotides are TGTGCCAGCAGTTTATTCGGGGGGGCAAGTAGGAATGAGCAGTTCTTC. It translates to CASSLFGGASRNEQFF.

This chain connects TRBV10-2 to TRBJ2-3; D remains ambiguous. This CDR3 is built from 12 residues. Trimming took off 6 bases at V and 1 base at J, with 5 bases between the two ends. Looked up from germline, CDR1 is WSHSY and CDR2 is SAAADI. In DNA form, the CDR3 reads TGCGCCAGCAGGAAGGGCACAGATACGCAGTATTTT. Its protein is CASRKGTDTQYF.

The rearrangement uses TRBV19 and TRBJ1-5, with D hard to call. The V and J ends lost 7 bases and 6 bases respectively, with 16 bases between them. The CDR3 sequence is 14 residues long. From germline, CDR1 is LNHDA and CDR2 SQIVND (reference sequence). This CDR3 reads CASNRASLGQPQHF. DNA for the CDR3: TGTGCCAGTAATCGGGCTAGTTTAGGTCAGCCCCAGCATTTT.

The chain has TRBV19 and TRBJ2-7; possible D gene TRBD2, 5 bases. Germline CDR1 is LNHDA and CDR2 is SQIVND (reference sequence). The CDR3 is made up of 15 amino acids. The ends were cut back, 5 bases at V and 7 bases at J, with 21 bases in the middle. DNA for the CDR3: TGTGCCAGTAGTCGGTCGGCAGGAATCAGAGGGGAGCAGTACTTC. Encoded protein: CASSRSAGIRGEQYF.

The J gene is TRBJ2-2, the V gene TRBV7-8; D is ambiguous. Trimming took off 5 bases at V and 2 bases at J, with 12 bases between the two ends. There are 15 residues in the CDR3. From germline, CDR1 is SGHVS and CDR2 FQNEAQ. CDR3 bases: TGTGCCAGCAGCCGCCCGCAGGAAAACACCGGGGAGCTGTTTTTT. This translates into CASSRPQENTGELFF.

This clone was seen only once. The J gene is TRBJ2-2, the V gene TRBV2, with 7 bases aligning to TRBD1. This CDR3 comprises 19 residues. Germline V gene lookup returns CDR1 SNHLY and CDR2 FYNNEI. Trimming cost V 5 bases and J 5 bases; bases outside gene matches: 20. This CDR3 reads CASSYLSWTGSVSTGELFF. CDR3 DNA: TGTGCCAGCAGTTACCTTTCTTGGACAGGTTCCGTGTCTACCGGGGAGCTGTTTTTT.

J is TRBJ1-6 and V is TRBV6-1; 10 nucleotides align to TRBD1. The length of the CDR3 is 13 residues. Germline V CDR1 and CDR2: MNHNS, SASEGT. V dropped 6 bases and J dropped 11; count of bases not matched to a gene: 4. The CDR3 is CASSRDRGPPLHF. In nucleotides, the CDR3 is TGTGCCAGCAGCCGGGACAGGGGCCCACCCCTCCACTTT.

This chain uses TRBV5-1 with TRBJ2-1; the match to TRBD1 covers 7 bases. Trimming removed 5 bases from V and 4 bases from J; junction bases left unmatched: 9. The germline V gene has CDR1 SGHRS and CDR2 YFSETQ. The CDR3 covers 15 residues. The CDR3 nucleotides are TGCGCCAGCAGTTTGACGACAGGGCCATACAATGAGCAGTTCTTC. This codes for CASSLTTGPYNEQFF.

CDR3 bases: TGTGCCAGCAGCTTCGGACCCTACGAGCAGTACTTC. Translated, it gives CASSFGPYEQYF. The V and J genes are TRBV5-4 and TRBJ2-7; the D is unclear. CDR1 is SGHNT, CDR2 YYREEE, per germline (reference sequence). Trimming stripped 2 bases from V and 2 bases from J, with 5 bases between. The length of the CDR3 is 12 residues.

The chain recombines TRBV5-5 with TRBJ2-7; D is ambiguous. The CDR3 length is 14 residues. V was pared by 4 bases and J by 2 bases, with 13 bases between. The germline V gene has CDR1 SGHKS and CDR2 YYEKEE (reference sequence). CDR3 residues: CASSKTTPTYEQYF. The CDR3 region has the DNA TGTGCCAGCAGCAAGACGACGCCGACCTACGAGCAGTACTTC.

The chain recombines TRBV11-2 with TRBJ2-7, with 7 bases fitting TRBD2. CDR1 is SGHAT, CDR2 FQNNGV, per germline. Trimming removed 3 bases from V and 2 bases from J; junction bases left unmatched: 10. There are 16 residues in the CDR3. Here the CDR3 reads CASSFERTSEAYEQYF. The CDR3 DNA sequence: TGTGCCAGCAGCTTTGAAAGAACTAGCGAAGCCTACGAGCAGTACTTC.

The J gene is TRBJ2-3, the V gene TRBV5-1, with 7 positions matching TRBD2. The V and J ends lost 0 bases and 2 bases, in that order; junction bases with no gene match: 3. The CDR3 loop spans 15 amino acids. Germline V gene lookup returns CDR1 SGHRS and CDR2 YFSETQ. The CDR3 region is CASSLVGRHTDTQYF. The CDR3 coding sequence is TGCGCCAGCAGCTTGGTCGGGAGGCACACAGATACGCAGTATTTT. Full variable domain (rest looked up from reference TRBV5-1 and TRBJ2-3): KAGVTQTPRYLIKTRGQQVTLSCSPISGHRSVSWYQQTPGQGLQFLFEYFSETQRNKGNFPGRFSGRQFSNSRSEMNVSTLELGDSALYLCASSLVGRHTDTQYFGPGTRLTVL.